What follows are 29 T cell receptor beta chains derived from one specimen sequenced in a study of shared clonotypes between healthy human individuals (TCRdb year 2020). Receptor amplification or capture employed the immunoSEQ multiplex PCR assay. Entries here come from immuneACCESS through TCRdb and include only in-frame sequences with V and J called. Some clones fail to appear in such tables; in the studies checked, an unresolved V gene covers under half of the shortfall, and the cause of the remainder is unknown. For this sample the table gives 950,000 to 1,300,000 clones, of which more than 65% were detected only once. The ten largest clones add up to approximately 1.5% of the sample. Material for sequencing was memory CD4+ T cells sorted from blood. The cell subset or site tag for this specimen amounts to: CD45RA-negative fraction. The receptors stem from a man younger than 35 in good health.

The chain is built from TRBV7-2 and TRBJ1-2, with TRBD1 matching over 9 bases. J lost 5 bases, V lost 4 bases, and 14 bases had no gene match. Germline values: CDR1 SGHTA, CDR2 FQGNSA. This CDR3 contains 17 residues. This CDR3 reads CASSSPGQGTGMYGYTF. CDR3 in DNA: TGTGCCAGCAGCTCACCGGGACAGGGAACAGGGATGTATGGCTACACCTTC.

The chain combines TRBV10-3 with TRBJ1-6; D gene ambiguous. Looked up from germline, CDR1 is ENHRY and CDR2 is SYGVKD. The CDR3 is 14 amino acids. Trimming cost V 3 bases and J 7 bases, with 10 bases left between them. CDR3 nucleotide sequence: TGTGCCATCAGTGACACGGTTAAGAATTCACCCCTCCACTTT. This encodes CAISDTVKNSPLHF.

As for this clone: The sample contains more than one DNA sequence encoding this CDR3. The rearrangement links TRBV9 to TRBJ1-2, with D perhaps matching TRBD1 (6 bases). Trimming removed 4 bases at V and 8 bases at J, with 12 bases between. Germline assignment: CDR1 SGDLS and CDR2 YYNGEE. The CDR3 loop spans 12 amino acids. The CDR3 reads CASSRRGEGYTF. The CDR3 DNA follows: TGTGCCAGCAGCCGCAGGGGTGAAGGCTACACCTTC.

The CDR3 reads CASSRGTGIGEQYF. CDR3 sequence (DNA): TGTGCCAGCAGTCGTGGGACAGGGATCGGCGAGCAGTACTTC. The chain links TRBV2 to TRBJ2-7; 9 positions match TRBD1. Germline CDR1 SNHLY, CDR2 FYNNEI. This CDR3 has 14 residues. V lost 5 bases, J lost 6 bases, and 8 bases stayed unmatched.

The CDR3: CASSLAGSIQGKSYNEQFF. The DNA for the CDR3 is TGCGCCAGCAGCTTGGCAGGGTCAATCCAGGGCAAATCCTACAATGAGCAGTTCTTC. This chain joins TRBV5-1 and TRBJ2-1, with D tentatively TRBD1 (5 bases). This CDR3 is 19 amino acids long. V shed 0 bases and J shed 1 base, with 20 bases lying between them. Per the germline V gene, CDR1 is SGHRS and CDR2 is YFSETQ.

The chain joins TRBV4-2 to TRBJ2-1; no definite D call. Trimming removed 0 bases from V and 7 bases from J, with 10 bases in between. The CDR3 has 14 residues. In germline, CDR1 is LGHNA, CDR2 YNFKEQ. The CDR3 DNA reads as TGTGCCAGCAGCCAAGAGGCCACCCGGAATGAGCAGTTCTTC. It encodes CASSQEATRNEQFF.

This clone was seen once. The genes are TRBV6-5 and TRBJ2-7; 10 nucleotides line up with TRBD2. The germline gives CDR1 MNHEY, CDR2 SVGAGI. This CDR3 spans 16 amino acids. J was trimmed by 0 bases and V by 0 bases; bases with no gene match: 2. The CDR3 nucleotides read TGTGCCAGCAGTTACTCAGCGGGAGGGAGCTCCTACGAGCAGTACTTC. The encoded protein is CASSYSAGGSSYEQYF.

This clone appeared a few times. This chain uses TRBV28 with TRBJ2-6; D uncertain. The V gene lost 4 bases and the J gene lost 4 bases, with 5 bases spanning the gap. The CDR3 has 13 residues. Germline V lookup: CDR1 MDHEN, CDR2 SYDVKM. The chain's CDR3 is CASSSSGANVLTF. The CDR3 nucleotides read TGTGCCAGCAGTTCGTCAGGGGCCAACGTCCTGACTTTC. The full variable domain, rest sourced from reference TRBV28 and TRBJ2-6, is DVKVTQSSRYLVKRTGEKVFLECVQDMDHENMFWYRQDPGLGLRLIYFSYDVKMKEKGDIPEGYSVSREKKERFSLILESASTNQTSMYLCASSSSGANVLTFGAGSRLTVL.

This clone was detected only once. The chain employs TRBV6-5 and TRBJ2-5; D perhaps matches TRBD1 (5 bases). CDR1 is MNHEY, CDR2 SVGAGI, per germline. The CDR3 is 15 residues long. Trimming took off 0 bases at V and 4 bases at J, with 12 bases between the two ends. The CDR3 loop reads CASSYSPRARETQYF. CDR3 coding DNA: TGTGCCAGCAGTTACTCCCCCAGGGCGAGAGAGACCCAGTACTTC.

The genes are TRBV5-1 and TRBJ2-3, with 12 nucleotides matching TRBD2. Germline V lookup: CDR1 SGHRS, CDR2 YFSETQ. The CDR3 is 17 residues long. V shed 4 bases and J 0 bases; nucleotides not matched to a gene: 6. The CDR3 reads CASSHWTSGASTDTQYF. In nucleotides, the CDR3 is TGCGCCAGCAGCCATTGGACTAGCGGGGCTAGCACAGATACGCAGTATTTT. Variable domain in full (rest from reference TRBV5-1 and TRBJ2-3): KAGVTQTPRYLIKTRGQQVTLSCSPISGHRSVSWYQQTPGQGLQFLFEYFSETQRNKGNFPGRFSGRQFSNSRSEMNVSTLELGDSALYLCASSHWTSGASTDTQYFGPGTRLTVL.

J is TRBJ2-5 and V is TRBV21-1; TRBD1, the D gene given by the table, was not confirmed from the DNA. TRBV21-1 is a known pseudogene. The CDR3 totals 17 residues. CDR3 DNA sequence: TGTGCCAGCAGCCCCCTTTTGGGACAGGGCCAACAAGAGACCCAGTACTTC. Amino acid sequence: CASSPLLGQGQQETQYF.

This clone came up many times. The rearrangement joins TRBV14 to TRBJ2-4; 10 bases fit TRBD2. V gave up 1 base and J gave up 8 bases; unmatched junction bases: 8. Per germline, CDR1 SGHDN and CDR2 FVKESK. The CDR3 covers 16 residues. Here the CDR3 DNA reads TGTGCCAGCAGCCAAGCGCAGCGGGAGGGCCGGTACATTCAGTACTTC. Amino acid sequence: CASSQAQREGRYIQYF.

This clone was detected many times. The chain recombines TRBV28 with TRBJ2-7; 11 bases agree with TRBD2. Germline-derived CDR1 and CDR2 are MDHEN and SYDVKM. The CDR3 sequence is 13 residues long. The junction had 4 bases not matched to a gene; V was cut back by 8 bases and J by 4 bases. This CDR3 is CASRGLAEYEQYF. The DNA for the CDR3 is TGTGCCAGCCGGGGACTAGCGGAGTACGAGCAGTACTTC.

This chain uses TRBV5-1 with TRBJ2-7, with 7 bases that match TRBD1. The germline V gene has CDR1 SGHRS and CDR2 YFSETQ. The V gene end was trimmed by 4 bases and the J gene end by 0 bases; junction bases not matched to a gene: 7. The CDR3 totals 15 residues. The CDR3 reads CASSPGQALSYEQYF. CDR3 bases: TGCGCCAGCAGCCCAGGACAGGCCCTCTCCTACGAGCAGTACTTC.

The chain carries TRBV4-2 and TRBJ1-3; D gene unclear. The CDR3 contains 14 residues. Germline-derived CDR1 and CDR2 are LGHNA and YNFKEQ. Trimming cost V 0 bases and J 4 bases, with 7 bases left between them. The CDR3 DNA reads as TGTGCCAGCAGCCAAGATGAGTGGGGAAACACCATATATTTT. Its protein product is CASSQDEWGNTIYF.

The rearrangement joins TRBV28 to TRBJ1-1, with a possible D match to TRBD1 (5 bases). Germline V CDR1 and CDR2: MDHEN, SYDVKM. There are 15 residues in the CDR3. V dropped 7 bases and J dropped 4 bases, with 19 bases sitting between them. CDR3 region: CASTSRETSGTEAFF. The CDR3, as DNA: TGTGCCAGCACCTCCAGGGAAACTAGTGGCACTGAAGCTTTCTTT.

The chain employs TRBV19 and TRBJ2-2, with 14 bases that match TRBD2. Losses at the gene ends were 7 bases for V and 1 base for J; bases not matched to a gene: 5. The CDR3 runs to 17 residues. CDR1 is LNHDA, CDR2 SQIVND, per germline (reference sequence). CDR3 sequence reads: CASIGTSGRLNTGELFF. In DNA, the CDR3 is TGTGCCAGTATTGGGACTAGCGGGAGACTGAACACCGGGGAGCTGTTTTTT.

The chain joins TRBV5-1 to TRBJ1-1, with a weak D call TRBD1 (5 bases). With 3 bases removed from V and 5 bases from J, the gap between germline ends came to 11 bases. Germline-derived CDR1 and CDR2 are SGHRS and YFSETQ. The CDR3 sequence is 13 residues long. CDR3 sequence reads: CASSSPGSTEAFF. The CDR3 bases are TGCGCCAGCAGCTCTCCAGGGAGTACTGAAGCTTTCTTT. Complete variable domain (other parts from reference TRBV5-1 and TRBJ1-1): KAGVTQTPRYLIKTRGQQVTLSCSPISGHRSVSWYQQTPGQGLQFLFEYFSETQRNKGNFPGRFSGRQFSNSRSEMNVSTLELGDSALYLCASSSPGSTEAFFGQGTRLTVV.

With regard to this clone: This sequence may be a read error, since a much larger clone differs from it by one base. The sample has other DNA sequences that encode this CDR3 too. The rearrangement joins TRBV28 to TRBJ1-2; no firm D call. V was clipped by 3 bases and J by 2 bases, with 7 bases between them. This CDR3 contains 13 residues. Germline V gene lookup returns CDR1 MDHEN and CDR2 SYDVKM. CDR3 sequence reads: CASSFGGNYGYTF. The CDR3, as DNA: TGTGCCAGCAGTTTCGGTGGGAACTATGGCTACACCTTC.

This clone occurred once. The chain couples TRBV7-9 to TRBJ1-4, with D maybe TRBD1 (6 bases). CDR3 size: 15 residues. Trimming cost V 2 bases and J 7 bases, with 14 bases left between them. Germline CDR1 and CDR2: SEHNR and FQNEAQ (reference sequence). The DNA of the CDR3 is TGTGCCAGCAGCTTAAAGGAGACAGGAGCTGAAAAACTGTTTTTT. Protein sequence: CASSLKETGAEKLFF.

The chain has TRBV6-5 and TRBJ2-5; 7 bases line up with TRBD2. The junction had 6 bases not matched to a gene; V was cut back by 5 bases and J by 6 bases. The CDR3 has 13 amino acids. The germline V gene encodes CDR1 MNHEY and CDR2 SVGAGI. The DNA of the CDR3 is TGTGCCAGCAGTCGGGGGGACGGGCAGACCCAGTACTTC. Amino acids: CASSRGDGQTQYF.

This chain connects TRBV5-5 to TRBJ1-5, with D possibly TRBD1 on 6 matching bases. Germline V gene lookup returns CDR1 SGHKS and CDR2 YYEKEE (reference sequence). This CDR3 has 15 residues. Trimming took off 0 bases at V and 4 bases at J, with 11 bases between the two ends. The CDR3 DNA follows: TGTGCCAGCAGCTTGGTGGGGGCGGTTAATCAGCCCCAGCATTTT. Translation gives CASSLVGAVNQPQHF.

With respect to this clone: Within the sample, other DNA sequences also encode this same CDR3. CDR3 region: CASSSGLAGDEQYF. CDR3 nucleotide sequence: TGCGCCAGCAGTTCTGGACTAGCGGGAGACGAGCAGTACTTC. V and J are TRBV5-1 and TRBJ2-7; 13 positions agree with TRBD2. CDR1 is SGHRS, CDR2 YFSETQ, per germline. V gave up 5 bases and J gave up 5 bases; unmatched junction bases: 4. This CDR3 is 14 amino acids long.

The chain combines TRBV2 with TRBJ2-5; 7 bases are shared with TRBD1. Germline assignment: CDR1 SNHLY and CDR2 FYNNEI. The CDR3 totals 13 residues. The V segment lost 6 bases and the J segment 5 bases; nucleotides outside the gene matches: 6. The CDR3 DNA is TGTGCCAGCAGAACAGGGGTTGGGGAGACCCAGTACTTC. Residues: CASRTGVGETQYF.

The chain combines TRBV10-2 with TRBJ2-5, with 10 positions matching TRBD2. There are 16 residues in the CDR3. Germline V gene sequence: CDR1 WSHSY, CDR2 SAAADI. J gave up 4 bases and V 2 bases, and 7 bases lay outside the gene matches. CDR3 DNA: TGCGCCAGCAGTGAGATAGCGGGGGGTGTCGGAGAGACCCAGTACTTC. This gives the protein CASSEIAGGVGETQYF.

This clone has just one count. This rearrangement joins TRBV9 to TRBJ1-3; no firm D call. Germline lookup yields CDR1 SGDLS and CDR2 YYNGEE. There are 15 residues in the CDR3. The V end was cut by 3 bases, the J end by 2 bases, with 12 bases between. The CDR3 region is CASSADGNPGNTIYF. CDR3 nucleotide sequence: TGTGCCAGCAGCGCCGACGGTAACCCTGGAAACACCATATATTTT.

The J gene is TRBJ2-5, the V gene TRBV28, with 9 bases matching TRBD2. V lost 8 bases and J lost 5; bases outside the gene matches: 15. CDR3 size: 16 residues. In germline, CDR1 is MDHEN, CDR2 SYDVKM. The CDR3 nucleotides read TGTGCCAGCCGGAACGGGCTCCGCGGGGGGGCGGAGACCCAGTACTTC. The encoded protein is CASRNGLRGGAETQYF.

The rearrangement uses TRBV11-2 and TRBJ2-7, with 10 bases aligning to TRBD2. CDR1 and CDR2 from the germline V gene are SGHAT and FQNNGV. J gave up 6 bases and V 3 bases, and 14 bases lay outside the gene matches. This CDR3 has 17 residues. This CDR3 reads CASSFASSGGRGGEQYF. In DNA, the CDR3 is TGTGCCAGCAGCTTCGCCTCTAGCGGGGGAAGGGGGGGCGAGCAGTACTTC.

The table lists this clone with a few counts. This sequence joins TRBV30 and TRBJ2-5; TRBD1 aligns across 7 bases. CDR3 size: 12 residues. CDR1 and CDR2 from the germline V gene are GTSNPN and SVGIG (reference sequence). With V trimmed by 7 bases and J by 7 bases, 9 bases remained unmatched. CDR3 coding DNA: TGTGCCTCCGACAGGGCCCTTGGGACCCAGTACTTC. Residues: CASDRALGTQYF.